The T cell receptor (beta chain) described here comes from a study of CD8 T cells in Susac syndrome. Study-wide points: Susac CD8+ cells expanded clonally the most in TEMRA cells and in active patients.

Points on this clonotype: Its antigen is still unknown.

Germline loops: CDR1 MNHNS, CDR2 SASEGT. This CDR3 is 17 amino acids long. The ends lost 4 bases at V and 5 bases at J; junction bases unmatched: 10. The authors sequenced TCR beta from blood CD8+ and CD4+ T cells. TEMRA cells underwent FACS enrichment and CD8+ and CD4+ T cells underwent negative isolation. With random hexamers, reverse transcription was performed on about 0.45 to 1 ug of RNA. TCRdb reprocessed the immunoSEQ multiplex PCR reads with MiXCR, giving one entry per CDR3 protein. The table records 100,000 to 150,000 distinct CDR3 sequences, around 94% of them present only once. The TCR was taken from a human donor with Susac syndrome. The sequenced sample was CD8+ T cells from PBMCs. The chain is built from TRBV6-1 and TRBJ2-2; 10 bases agree with TRBD2. DNA for the CDR3: TGTGCCAGCAGTGGGCGTCTAGCGGGGGAGTTTACCGGGGAGCTGTTTTTT. Translated: CASSGRLAGEFTGELFF.